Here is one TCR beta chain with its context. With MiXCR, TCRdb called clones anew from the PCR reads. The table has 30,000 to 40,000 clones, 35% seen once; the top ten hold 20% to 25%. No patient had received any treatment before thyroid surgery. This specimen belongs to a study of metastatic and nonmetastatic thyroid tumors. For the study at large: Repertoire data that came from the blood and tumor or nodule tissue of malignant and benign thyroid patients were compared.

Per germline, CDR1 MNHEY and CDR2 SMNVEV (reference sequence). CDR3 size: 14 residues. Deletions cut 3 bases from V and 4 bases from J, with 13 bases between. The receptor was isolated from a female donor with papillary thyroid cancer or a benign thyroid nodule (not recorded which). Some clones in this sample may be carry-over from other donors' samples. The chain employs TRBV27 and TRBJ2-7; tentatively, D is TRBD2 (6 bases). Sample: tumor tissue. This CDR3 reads CASSFDGRGYEQYF. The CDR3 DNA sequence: TGTGCCAGCAGTTTCGACGGGAGAGGATACGAGCAGTACTTC.